This paragraph reports one T cell receptor beta chain. These data belong to a study of shared clonotypes between healthy human individuals. Donors were healthy HIV-negative adults without recent acute infections or vaccinations. Each sample came from a Caucasian adult donor living in Nashville, Tennessee. Each subset's genomic DNA was split evenly across several immunoSEQ plates. In the study's own analysis: Junction-only immunoSEQ sequences carried no quality scores, so filtering differed. Here immunoSEQ multiplex PCR was the method, and the copy in TCRdb shows in-frame clones only, minus some. Clone size and the V and J calls come from that table; the DNA yielded D and trimming. The sample yields 450,000 to 500,000 clones, about 72% seen once. V was pared by 6 bases and J by 7 bases, with 18 bases between. The CDR3 extends over 14 amino acids. Germline CDR1 is MNHNY and CDR2 is SVGAGI (reference sequence).

Material for sequencing was PBMCs. The origin of this receptor is a woman in her thirties or forties in good health. Some clones in this sample may be carry-over from other donors' samples. This sequence joins TRBV6-6 and TRBJ1-2, with D unclear. For the CDR3, the DNA is TGTGCCAGCAGAGAACAAACATTTCTACGTGGCTACACCTTC. Protein sequence: CASREQTFLRGYTF.